Listed below are T cell receptor beta chains from one sample, sequenced in a study of STAT5B mutations in CD4+ large granular lymphocyte leukemia. Only in-frame clones appear in the TCRdb table, and some are missing; sequencing was by immunoSEQ multiplex PCR. The repertoire holds 25,000 to 35,000 clones, with approximately 74% as singletons. Sequenced material: CD4+ T cells from blood buffy coats. The receptors come from a human donor in good health. Each CDR3 is given with its conserved first and last residue. Each record gives: J gene, D gene, clone size, V gene, CDR3 DNA, CDR3 protein. A D gene is named only where the DNA matches it firmly. Clone size is stated in some rows and not others, as once, few, many or a class when expanded.

>TRBJ2-5|-|-|TRBV30
TGTGCCTGGAGCCGCGGGTGGGATCAAGAGACCCAGTACTTC
CAWSRGWDQETQYF
>TRBJ2-2|-|-|TRBV5-4
TGTGCCAGCAGCGGCAGGGGAGGTGAGACCGGGGAGCTGTTTTTT
CASSGRGGETGELFF
>TRBJ1-3|-|-|TRBV14
TGTGCCAGCAGCCAGCTGGAGGGAAACACCATATATTTT
CASSQLEGNTIYF
>TRBJ1-1|-|-|TRBV5-6
TGTGCCAGCAGCCGACGGGGGATTGATTCGTCTGAAGCTTTCTTT
CASSRRGIDSSEAFF
>TRBJ1-1|-|-|TRBV7-2
TGTGCCAGCAGCTTCACCAGCCACACTGAAGCTTTCTTT
CASSFTSHTEAFF
>TRBJ2-6|-|-|TRBV19
TGTGCCAGTAGTATCGTCCAGGGGATGGTTGGGGCCAACGTCCTGACTTTC
CASSIVQGMVGANVLTF
>TRBJ2-5|-|-|TRBV20-1
TGCAGTTCAGGGCGGCAAGAGACCCAGTACTTC
CSSGRQETQYF
>TRBJ2-5|-|-|TRBV11-1
TGTGCCAGCAGCCTTACCGGGACTCCTCAAGAGACCCAGTACTTC
CASSLTGTPQETQYF
>TRBJ1-2|-|-|TRBV9
TGTGCCAGCAGCGTAGATTACCCAACTAACTATGGCTACACCTTC
CASSVDYPTNYGYTF
>TRBJ1-1|-|-|TRBV5-4
TGTGCCAGCAGCTTAATGACAGGCAGGACCACTGAAGCTTTCTTT
CASSLMTGRTTEAFF
>TRBJ2-7|-|-|TRBV19
TGTGCCAGTAGTATGGACTCCCAGAGTTACGAGCAGTACTTC
CASSMDSQSYEQYF
>TRBJ2-2|-|few|TRBV5-4
TGTGCCAGCAGCTCCCCTGGGGGGAGGAACACCGGGGAGCTGTTTTTT
CASSSPGGRNTGELFF
>TRBJ1-2|-|-|TRBV28
TGTGCCAGCAGTTTACCCTCGAGGGGTGGCTACACCTTC
CASSLPSRGGYTF
>TRBJ2-2|TRBD1|few|TRBV27
TGTGCCAGCAGGCTTACAGGGGGCGGACGGTCCGGGGAGCTGTTTTTT
CASRLTGGGRSGELFF
>TRBJ2-7|-|once|TRBV18
TGTGCCAGCTCACGAACTCAATACGAGCAGTACTTC
CASSRTQYEQYF
>TRBJ1-5|-|-|TRBV2
TGTGCCAGCAGTGTTGGAGGGGTGAGCAATCAGCCCCAGCATTTT
CASSVGGVSNQPQHF
>TRBJ2-1|TRBD2|-|TRBV19
TGTGCCAGTAGTAAGGGACTAGCAGAGAATGAGCAGTTCTTC
CASSKGLAENEQFF
>TRBJ2-1|-|once|TRBV7-2
TGTGCCAGCAGCTTAGGAGGGACCAGTCTGGGGGGGCAGTTCTTC
CASSLGGTSLGGQFF
>TRBJ2-5|-|-|TRBV6-1
TGTGCCAGCAGTGAAGGGGTTCAAGAGACCCAGTACTTC
CASSEGVQETQYF
>TRBJ2-6|-|-|TRBV2
TGTGCCAGCAGTCGGACGAGGAGCTCTGGGGCCAACGTCCTGACTTTC
CASSRTRSSGANVLTF
>TRBJ1-1|TRBD1|-|TRBV11-3
TGTGCCAGCAGCCCTTTAAGGGCAGGGGGCACTGAAGCTTTCTTT
CASSPLRAGGTEAFF
>TRBJ2-7|-|-|TRBV4-2
TGTGCCAGCACCCCCACGGTCGGCGGGCCTTACTCCGAGCAGTACTTC
CASTPTVGGPYSEQYF
>TRBJ2-5|-|-|TRBV18
TGTGCCAGCTCACCACCTTCCCAAGAGACCCAGTACTTC
CASSPPSQETQYF
>TRBJ1-5|-|-|TRBV19
TGTGCCAGTAGCGGTAGCAATCAGCCCCAGCATTTT
CASSGSNQPQHF
>TRBJ2-5|-|-|TRBV7-8
TGTGCCAGCAGCCCCCGGGCCGTAATGGAGACCCAGTACTTC
CASSPRAVMETQYF
>TRBJ1-1|TRBD1|-|TRBV5-5
TGTGCCAGCAGCCCTCGCACAGGGGGAAACACTGAAGCTTTCTTT
CASSPRTGGNTEAFF
>TRBJ2-7|TRBD1|few|TRBV6-6
TGTGCCAGCAGTTACCGAACAGGGGGCGGCGAGCAGTACTTC
CASSYRTGGGEQYF
>TRBJ2-1|TRBD2|-|TRBV10-3
TGTGCCACCTCGGGACTAGCGGGCAGAAATGAGCAGTTCTTC
CATSGLAGRNEQFF
>TRBJ1-2|-|few|TRBV9
TGTGCCAGCAGCCCCCAAACAGAGATCCTTTATGGCTACACCTTC
CASSPQTEILYGYTF
>TRBJ2-1|-|-|TRBV5-4
TGTGCCAGCAGCTTGGCCGCGGAAGGGTCCTACAATGAGCAGTTCTTC
CASSLAAEGSYNEQFF
>TRBJ2-3|TRBD1|-|TRBV29-1
TGCAGCGTTGATCGGACAGGCAGACACACAGATACGCAGTATTTT
CSVDRTGRHTDTQYF
>TRBJ1-1|-|-|TRBV5-1
TGCGCCAGCAGCTTCAGGCAGGGATCGAACACTGAAGCTTTCTTT
CASSFRQGSNTEAFF
>TRBJ1-1|TRBD1|-|TRBV27
TGTGCCAGCAGTGGCACCAGGGGGCCGAACACTGAAGCTTTCTTT
CASSGTRGPNTEAFF
>TRBJ2-7|TRBD1|-|TRBV11-3
TGTGCCAGCAGCTACCCAGGGGGCCCCTACGAGCAGTACTTC
CASSYPGGPYEQYF
>TRBJ2-2|-|once|TRBV6-4
TGTGCCAGCAGTGACTTGCGGACCGGGGAGCTGTTTTTT
CASSDLRTGELFF
>TRBJ2-5|-|-|TRBV5-1
TGCGCCAGCAGCTTGGTGGCAGGGGCGTACCAAGAGACCCAGTACTTC
CASSLVAGAYQETQYF
>TRBJ2-5|-|-|TRBV6-1
TGTGCCAGCCCTTCTTCCCTTGGCAGGGAAGAGACCCAGTACTTC
CASPSSLGREETQYF
>TRBJ2-7|TRBD1|-|TRBV27
TGTGCCAGCAGTTATCGAAGGGGGACAGGGGTCTACGAGCAGTACTTC
CASSYRRGTGVYEQYF
>TRBJ2-1|TRBD1|-|TRBV28
TGTGCCACCGACGACAGGGGGCAGAATGAGCAGTTCTTC
CATDDRGQNEQFF
>TRBJ1-5|-|-|TRBV10-2
TGCGCCAGCAGGGGGCAGGGCAATCAGCCCCAGCATTTT
CASRGQGNQPQHF
>TRBJ1-1|TRBD1|-|TRBV11-3
TGTGCCAGCAGCCGGCCGGGACAGGGGGCGTCGAACACTGAAGCTTTCTTT
CASSRPGQGASNTEAFF
>TRBJ1-6|TRBD1|once|TRBV30
TGTGCCATCCAACAGGGGGCGCGGGTGCCCCTCCACTTT
CAIQQGARVPLHF
>TRBJ1-6|TRBD1|-|TRBV4-1
TGCGCCAGCAGCCCATCAGACGGGAGGGGGCCTATCTATAATTCACCCCTCCACTTT
CASSPSDGRGPIYNSPLHF
>TRBJ1-1|TRBD1|-|TRBV30
TGTGCCTGTAAGGACAGGGTGGGCACTGAAGCTTTCTTT
CACKDRVGTEAFF